This TCR beta chain was sequenced during a study of post-analysis software for immune sequencing data. About the study: Relapsing-remitting, secondary progressive and progressive-relapsing forms made up the multiple sclerosis disease courses.

Prepared TCR beta cDNA libraries contained unique molecular identifiers. TCRdb re-analysed the PCR reads in MiXCR, keeping a single row per CDR3 protein. The sample lists approximately 440,000 distinct CDR3 sequences, roughly 45% occurring once. The CDR3 runs 15 residues. Germline CDR1 SGHTA, CDR2 FQGTGA. V lost 0 bases to trimming and J lost 3 bases; unmatched junction nucleotides: 3. Study-wide points: Multiple sclerosis patients had significantly lower normalized Chao1 diversity than controls. TRBV5-6, TRBV5-1 and TRBV20-1 belonged to a set of about five TRBV segments that were more frequent in patients than controls.

This clonotype was observed once. Its target is not known. The sequence was collected from a girl aged 5-17 years with multiple sclerosis. The V and J genes are TRBV7-3 and TRBJ2-3, with 7 bases fitting TRBD1. The sample comprised blood. The CDR3 DNA sequence: TGTGCCAGCAGCTTAACGACAGGGACAACAGATACGCAGTATTTT. Protein product: CASSLTTGTTDTQYF.